This is a list of T cell receptor beta chains from one sample in a study of blood T cell repertoires in COVID-19. Repertoires were generated with immunoSEQ multiplex PCR, while TCRdb's copy carries only in-frame clones and drops some. This sample carries around 110,000 clones, less than 85% of them seen once, and the ten largest clones take under 2.5%. The sequencing input was peripheral blood. The receptor set was obtained from a man younger than 40 with acute or convalescent COVID-19. Each CDR3 is given with its conserved first and last residue. The D gene is left open where the match is weak. The listing skips clone size in some rows; elsewhere it reads once, few, many or a size class.

clone_size,v_call,d_call,j_call,cdr3_aa,cdr3_nt
-,TRBV6-6,TRBD1,TRBJ1-2,CASSPSAGGLYGYTF,TGTGCCAGCAGCCCCTCGGCAGGGGGCCTCTATGGCTACACCTTC
-,TRBV3-1/TRBV3-2,-,TRBJ2-2,CASSLRSGELFF,TGTGCCAGCAGCCTCCGGAGTGGGGAGCTGTTTTTT
-,TRBV7-3,TRBD1,TRBJ1-4,CASSARQGANEKLFF,TGTGCCAGCAGCGCCCGACAGGGGGCTAATGAAAAACTGTTTTTT
-,TRBV9,TRBD1,TRBJ2-7,CASSVGTGSSYEQYF,TGTGCCAGCAGCGTAGGGACAGGGTCGTCCTACGAGCAGTACTTC
-,TRBV6-5,-,TRBJ1-1,CASRKEYGTEAFF,TGTGCCAGCAGGAAGGAGTACGGGACTGAAGCTTTCTTT
few,TRBV7-6,-,TRBJ1-2,CASSDQQGRYGYTF,TGTGCCAGCAGTGACCAACAGGGTCGGTATGGCTACACCTTC
-,TRBV5-1,TRBD1,TRBJ1-5,CANPRDRYNQPQHF,TGCGCCAACCCTCGGGACAGATACAATCAGCCCCAGCATTTT
few,TRBV29-1,-,TRBJ2-3,CSVESTSDTQYF,TGCAGCGTTGAATCGACTTCAGATACGCAGTATTTT
-,TRBV10-3,-,TRBJ1-1,CAITQGGRDTEAFF,TGTGCCATCACTCAGGGTGGTAGGGACACTGAAGCTTTCTTT
-,TRBV2,-,TRBJ2-2,CASSGQNTGELFF,TGTGCCAGCAGTGGACAAAACACCGGGGAGCTGTTTTTT
-,TRBV4-3,-,TRBJ2-7,CASSQEVRAREQYF,TGCGCCAGCAGCCAAGAGGTGAGGGCCCGAGAGCAGTACTTC
-,TRBV5-4,-,TRBJ1-4,CASSFWGQGEKLFF,TGTGCCAGCAGCTTTTGGGGGCAGGGTGAAAAACTGTTTTTT
-,TRBV7-2,-,TRBJ2-7,CASSLAPRSSYEQYF,TGTGCCAGCAGCTTAGCGCCTAGGAGCTCCTACGAGCAGTACTTC
-,TRBV7-9,-,TRBJ2-1,CASSLVPVYNEQFF,TGTGCCAGCAGCTTAGTTCCGGTCTACAATGAGCAGTTCTTC
once,TRBV10-3,-,TRBJ2-3,CAISSPELRYDSDTQYF,TGTGCCATCAGCTCACCTGAGTTAAGGTATGACTCAGATACGCAGTATTTT
-,TRBV30,TRBD2,TRBJ2-1,CAWGTTNEQFF,TGTGCCTGGGGGACTACCAATGAGCAGTTCTTC
few,TRBV5-5,TRBD1,TRBJ1-4,CASRPTGGTNEKLFF,TGTGCCAGCAGGCCGACAGGGGGTACTAATGAAAAACTGTTTTTT
-,TRBV7-9,TRBD1,TRBJ2-7,CASSLPQGARSYEQYF,TGTGCCAGCAGCTTGCCTCAGGGGGCGAGGTCCTACGAGCAGTACTTC
-,TRBV4-1,-,TRBJ2-1,CASSLSSLNEQFF,TGCGCCAGCAGCCTAAGCTCCCTCAATGAGCAGTTCTTC
-,TRBV5-1,-,TRBJ2-5,CASSLIGGLQETQYF,TGCGCCAGCAGCTTGATTGGCGGGCTACAAGAGACCCAGTACTTC